Listed below are T cell receptor beta chains from one sample, sequenced in a study of blood T cells in healthy people across ages. TCRdb analysed the 5' RACE reads with MiXCR anew, one entry per CDR3 protein. The sample carries hundreds of thousands of distinct CDR3 sequences, around 48% recorded once. The sequenced sample consisted of blood. The receptors stem from a man aged 30 to 45 in good health. Each CDR3 is given with its conserved first and last residue. D genes are given only for firm matches. The size field is filled for only some rows; it gives once, few, many or a size class.

>.|.|TRBJ1-1|TRBV27
TGTGCCAGCAGTTTACGGCGGTCCACTGAAGCTTTCTTT
CASSLRRSTEAFF
>few|.|TRBJ1-1|TRBV6-5
TGTGCCAGCAGTTACCCTCTAGGACGGGTTATCCATCAGAACACTGAAGCTTTCTTT
CASSYPLGRVIHQNTEAFF
>.|TRBD2|TRBJ2-5|TRBV6-5
TGTGCCAGCAGTCGGACTAGTCCAGAGACCCAGTACTTC
CASSRTSPETQYF
>.|.|TRBJ2-5|TRBV4-1
TGCGCCAGCAGCCAAGAGGGGCGGGTCCAAGAGACCCAGTACTTC
CASSQEGRVQETQYF
>.|.|TRBJ1-4|TRBV28
TGTGCCAGCAGTTTGGCGCTGACAACCCGTGAAAAACTGTTTTTT
CASSLALTTREKLFF
>.|.|TRBJ2-5|TRBV6-2/TRBV6-3
TGTGCCAGCAGTCATGTCCCCAATGAGCAGTACTTC
CASSHVPNEQYF
>.|TRBD1|TRBJ1-6|TRBV20-1
TGCAGTGCTAGATCCGCGGGACAGGTGTATAATTCACCCCTCCACTTT
CSARSAGQVYNSPLHF
>few|TRBD1|TRBJ2-7|TRBV6-2/TRBV6-3
TGTGCCAGCAGTATTACAGGGGCGGAACCCTACGAGCAGTACTTC
CASSITGAEPYEQYF
>.|.|TRBJ1-2|TRBV24-1
TGTGCCACCAGTGATCCGGCGGGGGGATCGGATGGCTACACCTTC
CATSDPAGGSDGYTF
>few|.|TRBJ2-5|TRBV27
TGTGCCAGCAGTTTATCCTACAGGGTAGAGACCCAGTACTTC
CASSLSYRVETQYF
>once|.|TRBJ2-1|TRBV4-1
TGCGCCAGCAGCCGCAGGGAAGACAGAGCTCAAGAGACCCAGTTCTTC
CASSRREDRAQETQFF
>.|.|TRBJ2-3|TRBV9
TGTGCCAGCAGCGTAGGGACTCATTCTAGCACAGATACGCAGTATTTT
CASSVGTHSSTDTQYF
>.|TRBD1|TRBJ2-1|TRBV4-1
TGCGCCAGCAGCCAAGTCCCGGGACAGGGAAGGAATGAGCAGTTCTTC
CASSQVPGQGRNEQFF
>.|.|TRBJ1-4|TRBV30
TGTGCCCTGACGGCCGGTAATGAAAAACTGTTTTTT
CALTAGNEKLFF
>.|.|TRBJ1-5|TRBV20-1
TGCAGTGCTAGCAAAACAGGAACTAGCAATCAGCCCCAGCATTTT
CSASKTGTSNQPQHF
>.|TRBD1|TRBJ2-3|TRBV12-3/TRBV12-4
TGTGCCAGCAGTATGGGACAGGTTAGGGGTACGCAGTATTTT
CASSMGQVRGTQYF
>.|.|TRBJ2-7|TRBV6-5
TGTGCCAGCAGTTACGGGGTTAGGGGGGACCCCTACGAGCAGTACTTC
CASSYGVRGDPYEQYF
>.|.|TRBJ2-1|TRBV3-1
TGTGCCAGCAGCCGATGGAGCCCCCAAGTTGAGCAGTTCTTC
CASSRWSPQVEQFF
>.|TRBD1|TRBJ1-2|TRBV28
TGTGCCAGCAGTACAGGGGGGACAGGGGTCGGCTATGGCTACACCTTC
CASSTGGTGVGYGYTF
>.|TRBD1|TRBJ2-5|TRBV20-1
TGCAGTGCTAGAGATAGTAAGGGGGCACCTAAAGAGACCCAGTACTTC
CSARDSKGAPKETQYF
>.|.|TRBJ2-3|TRBV20-1
TGCAGTGGAGTCCGACAGTCTAGCACAGATACGCAGTATTTT
CSGVRQSSTDTQYF
>many|TRBD1|TRBJ1-4|TRBV5-1
TGCGCCAGCAGCTTGGCCGGGGGACAGGGGGTTGAAAAACTGTTTTTT
CASSLAGGQGVEKLFF
>.|.|TRBJ2-1|TRBV7-6
TGTGCCAGCAGCTCCTTAAGTGAGCAGTTCTTC
CASSSLSEQFF
>.|.|TRBJ2-1|TRBV6-1
TGTGCCAGCAGCTCCTGGGGCGACTACCGCTCCTACAATGAGCAGTTCTTC
CASSSWGDYRSYNEQFF
>.|.|TRBJ1-1|TRBV27
TGTGCCAGCAGCTACTCATTTTACACTGAAGCTTTCTTT
CASSYSFYTEAFF
>.|TRBD2|TRBJ2-2|TRBV18
TGTGCCAGCTCAACCGGGACTAGCGCGAACACCGGGGAGCTGTTTTTT
CASSTGTSANTGELFF
>many|TRBD1|TRBJ2-1|TRBV6-4
TGTGCCAGCAGTGACGGGACAGCTAACAATGAGCAGTTCTTC
CASSDGTANNEQFF
>once|.|TRBJ2-7|TRBV12-3/TRBV12-4
TGTGCCAGCAGGCCCCGGGACATGGACTACGAGCAGTACTTC
CASRPRDMDYEQYF
>.|.|TRBJ1-2|TRBV20-1
TGCAGTGCTAGAGGGCCGGGGTTAAATAACTATGGCTACACCTTC
CSARGPGLNNYGYTF
>few|.|TRBJ2-7|TRBV6-5
TGTGCCAGCAGTTACTCGGGGGGTTATGGGGAGCAGTACTTC
CASSYSGGYGEQYF
>few|.|TRBJ2-7|TRBV27
TGTGCCAGCGCCGTGGGGGCTTACGAGCAGTACTTC
CASAVGAYEQYF
>few|.|TRBJ1-2|TRBV7-9
TGTGCCAGCAGCGGGGAGGCCTACTATGGCTACACCTTC
CASSGEAYYGYTF
>many|.|TRBJ1-2|TRBV4-3
TGCGCCAGCAGCCAAGAGCCGGGCTATGGCTACACCTTC
CASSQEPGYGYTF
>.|TRBD1|TRBJ2-5|TRBV7-7
TGTGCCAGCAGCGGTTCGACAGGGACGGACCAGTACTTC
CASSGSTGTDQYF
>.|.|TRBJ1-5|TRBV20-1
TGCAGTGCTAGAAGCAGTAGTTGGGTCAATCAGCCCCAGCATTTT
CSARSSSWVNQPQHF
>few|.|TRBJ2-1|TRBV6-5
TGTGCCAGCACCCCAGGGGCCTACAATGAGCAGTTCTTC
CASTPGAYNEQFF
>.|TRBD2|TRBJ2-3|TRBV2
TGTGCCAGCGTGGGACTAGCCCCCCCGGATACGCAGTATTTT
CASVGLAPPDTQYF
>.|TRBD2|TRBJ2-1|TRBV20-1
TGCAGTGCTAGGACGTCACTAGCGGGTTACAATGAGCAGTTCTTC
CSARTSLAGYNEQFF
>few|.|TRBJ1-2|TRBV9
TGTGCCAGCAGCGTAGCACAGGATAATGGCTACACCTTC
CASSVAQDNGYTF
>.|TRBD1|TRBJ1-2|TRBV7-8
TGTGCCAGCAGCTTAGGGACAGGGGGCTCTCGGAACTATGGCTACACCTTC
CASSLGTGGSRNYGYTF
>.|.|TRBJ2-4|TRBV28
TGTGCCAGCAGTTCCTCGACAGCAGCCAAAAGCATTCAGTACTTC
CASSSSTAAKSIQYF
>.|.|TRBJ2-5|TRBV4-2
TGTGCCAGCAGCCAAGAAAGTACCAAAGAGACCCAGTACTTC
CASSQESTKETQYF